This is a list of T cell receptor beta chains from one sample in a study of blood T cell repertoires in COVID-19. This table comes from immunoSEQ multiplex PCR, and its TCRdb copy is limited to in-frame clones, with some not included. The sample includes fewer than 250,000 clones, 86% of them seen just once. Sequencing was done on a sample of PBMCs or T cells enriched from blood (not recorded which). The receptors stem from a woman between 45 and 60 years old who had recovered from COVID-19. Each CDR3 is given with its conserved first and last residue. Fields, in order: CDR3 DNA, CDR3 protein, D gene, J gene, clone size, V gene. The D gene is left open where the match is weak. Expanded clones get a size class; other rows say once, few or many, or leave the size out.

TGTGCCAGCAGCTTGGAAGCCAGGGTTGGACACCCCTACGAGCAGTACTTC CASSLEARVGHPYEQYF - TRBJ2-7 - TRBV5-6
TGTGCCAGCAGCTTTCGTAAGAGTTCCTACGAGCAGTACTTC CASSFRKSSYEQYF - TRBJ2-7 - TRBV7-2
TGTGCCAGCAAGCGGGAGCGGGATAGAGATACGCAGTATTTT CASKRERDRDTQYF TRBD2 TRBJ2-3 - TRBV7-9
TGTGCCAGTAGTAATGTCGGCCTCGCGGGGACTGAAGCTTTCTTT CASSNVGLAGTEAFF - TRBJ1-1 once TRBV19
TGTGCCAGCAGCTTAGCAGGGATCCAAAACATTCAGTACTTC CASSLAGIQNIQYF - TRBJ2-4 - TRBV13
TGTGCCACCAGAGCCGGGACTTCCACAAATCGGCCCCTCCACTTT CATRAGTSTNRPLHF - TRBJ1-6 once TRBV15
TGTGCCAGCAGCTTAGACATCACAGGGGGACGTCGGGAAAAACTGTTTTTT CASSLDITGGRREKLFF TRBD1 TRBJ1-4 - TRBV7-2
TGTGCCAGCAGCCCCCGACGGGGTTATTCACCCCTCCACTTT CASSPRRGYSPLHF - TRBJ1-6 - TRBV3-1/TRBV3-2
TGTGCCAGCAGTTTCGACAGGGTAACTCAGCCCCAGCATTTT CASSFDRVTQPQHF TRBD1 TRBJ1-5 once TRBV27
TGTGCCTGGAGGATACGAGCGGGGGCTCCCACTTACGAGCAGTACTTC CAWRIRAGAPTYEQYF TRBD2 TRBJ2-7 - TRBV30
TGTGCCAGCAGCTTTGACTATAGGGAGACCCAGTACTTC CASSFDYRETQYF - TRBJ2-5 - TRBV11-3
TGTGCCAGCTCACCAAACAGGGATTCCATATATTTT CASSPNRDSIYF - TRBJ1-3 once TRBV18
TGCGCCAGCAGCTTTAGCGGGAGTGGGGAGGATACGCAGTATTTT CASSFSGSGEDTQYF TRBD2 TRBJ2-3 - TRBV5-1
TGTGCCTGGAGTGTTGTAGGGAGAGAGCAGTACTTC CAWSVVGREQYF - TRBJ2-7 - TRBV30
TGTGCCAGTAGAACACAGGCCAGCACAGATACGCAGTATTTT CASRTQASTDTQYF - TRBJ2-3 - TRBV19
TGCAGCGTTGAGGAACACAGGCGGAGGGCCACTGAAGCTTTCTTT CSVEEHRRRATEAFF - TRBJ1-1 few TRBV29-1
TGTGCCAGCAGCATCACAGGGACAGCCTATGGCTACACCTTC CASSITGTAYGYTF TRBD1 TRBJ1-2 - TRBV7-2
TGTGCCAGCAGCTTGGGACAGAGGTACGAGCAGTACTTC CASSLGQRYEQYF TRBD1 TRBJ2-7 - TRBV7-2
TGTGCCACCGTACAGTTCGGCTACGAGCAGTACTTC CATVQFGYEQYF - TRBJ2-7 - TRBV2
TGTGCCAGCAGACCAGGGGACAACGTGAACACTGAAGCTTTCTTT CASRPGDNVNTEAFF - TRBJ1-1 - TRBV7-3
TGTGCCAGCAGCACCCACGGGGGCAATCAGCCCCAGCATTTT CASSTHGGNQPQHF - TRBJ1-5 - TRBV21-1
TGCGCCAGCAGCCCGGGACTAGGGAACACCGGGGAGCTGTTTTTT CASSPGLGNTGELFF TRBD2 TRBJ2-2 - TRBV4-1
TGTGCCAGCAGCTTGTCCAGGCAGGGGAATTCACCCCTCCACTTT CASSLSRQGNSPLHF - TRBJ1-6 - TRBV5-4
TGTGCCAGCAGCTTGTTCGGGTACACTGAAGCTTTCTTT CASSLFGYTEAFF - TRBJ1-1 - TRBV11-3
TGCGCCAGCGGGGACAGGGATTTCTATGGCTACACCTTC CASGDRDFYGYTF TRBD1 TRBJ1-2 - TRBV4-1
TGCGCCAGCAGCGCCGCGGGACAGGGAGGAACCGGGGAGCTGTTTTTT CASSAAGQGGTGELFF TRBD1 TRBJ2-2 - TRBV5-1
TGTGCCTGGAGTGTTCTAATGGACAGAAACAATGAGCAGTTCTTC CAWSVLMDRNNEQFF - TRBJ2-1 once TRBV30
TGTGCCAGCAGCTTGGAGGCGGGAACCTACAATGAGCAGTTCTTC CASSLEAGTYNEQFF - TRBJ2-1 - TRBV5-4
TGTGCCAGCAGCCCCAACACGGACAGAAGCACAGATACGCAGTATTTT CASSPNTDRSTDTQYF - TRBJ2-3 - TRBV7-9
TGTGCCAGCAGCCCTCGCAGGGGGCGCGGAGAGACCCAGTACTTC CASSPRRGRGETQYF TRBD1 TRBJ2-5 - TRBV3-1/TRBV3-2
TGTGCCAGCAGCCGTCGGGACAGATTAAATGAAAAACTGTTTTTT CASSRRDRLNEKLFF TRBD1 TRBJ1-4 - TRBV3-1/TRBV3-2
TGTGCCAGCAGTGAGAGGCAGCTTTTTCAGCCCCAGCATTTT CASSERQLFQPQHF - TRBJ1-5 - TRBV6-1
TGTGCCTGGAGTGTTGGGGCGGCTCGATGGTACGAGCAGTACTTC CAWSVGAARWYEQYF - TRBJ2-7 - TRBV30
TGTGCCAGCAGTTACACGCGACAGGTAGGCGAGCAGTACTTC CASSYTRQVGEQYF - TRBJ2-7 - TRBV6-2/TRBV6-3
TGCGCCAGCAGGCGTCCGGGGGACGGAACTAACTATGGCTACACCTTC CASRRPGDGTNYGYTF - TRBJ1-2 - TRBV4-1
TGTGCCAGCAGCGTAGGGGGGGTGGTTGGCACTGAAGCTTTCTTT CASSVGGVVGTEAFF - TRBJ1-1 - TRBV9
TGTGCCAGCAGCGTAGGCCTGCGTACTAGCGGGGGGGCGCGAGCCAAAAACATTCAGTACTTC CASSVGLRTSGGARAKNIQYF TRBD2 TRBJ2-4 - TRBV9
TGTGCCAGCAGACCTCAACTAGCGGGAGGGCGCGACGAGCAGTACTTC CASRPQLAGGRDEQYF TRBD2 TRBJ2-7 - TRBV6-2/TRBV6-3
TGTGCCTGGGACAATTGGTCCGAAGCTTTCTTT CAWDNWSEAFF - TRBJ1-1 - TRBV30
TGTGCCAGCGGGAGCTCCTACAATGAGCAGTTCTTC CASGSSYNEQFF - TRBJ2-1 - TRBV6-5
TGTGCCAGCAGTCTGACTAGCGGGGGGGCCGAGACCCAGTACTTC CASSLTSGGAETQYF TRBD2 TRBJ2-5 - TRBV6-2/TRBV6-3
TGTGCCAGAAGCTTAGAGGGACAGGGGTCTCAGCCCCAGCATTTT CARSLEGQGSQPQHF - TRBJ1-5 - TRBV7-5
TGTGCCAGCTCCCCCCGCGGGAGATACAATGAGCAGTTCTTC CASSPRGRYNEQFF TRBD2 TRBJ2-1 - TRBV28
TGTGCCAGCAGCTTAATAAATTCACCCCTCCACTTT CASSLINSPLHF - TRBJ1-6 - TRBV11-2
TGCGCCAGCAGCTTGACCAAAACCGGGACAGGCTATAATTCACCCCTCCACTTT CASSLTKTGTGYNSPLHF TRBD1 TRBJ1-6 few TRBV5-1
TGTGCCTGGAGCCGGGGGTTTGAAGCTTTCTTT CAWSRGFEAFF - TRBJ1-1 few TRBV30
TGCAGCGCCCGAAGACAGGGGGGCACCGGGGAGCTGTTTTTT CSARRQGGTGELFF TRBD1 TRBJ2-2 - TRBV29-1